This is a list of T cell receptor beta chains from one sample in a study of identical twins. TCRdb called the 5' RACE reads again in MiXCR, with one record for every CDR3 protein. Of a few hundred thousand distinct CDR3 sequences in the sample, under 9% were seen once. This same sample was also part of a study on yellow fever vaccine responses in identical twins.

Sequenced sample: memory (CD45RO+) T cells sorted from blood. The receptors derive from a woman younger than 30 in good health. Both conserved end residues are part of each CDR3. D genes are given only for firm matches. Clone size, where shown, is once, few, many, or a class for clones that have expanded.

d_call clone_size j_call v_call cdr3_aa cdr3_nt
TRBD1 medium-sized TRBJ2-1 TRBV20-1 CSAFSGTGWNEQFF TGCAGTGCTTTTTCAGGGACAGGGTGGAATGAGCAGTTCTTC
NA many TRBJ1-6 TRBV12-3/TRBV12-4 CASTPEDQSPLHF TGTGCCAGCACCCCGGAGGATCAATCACCCCTCCACTTT
NA NA TRBJ2-3 TRBV6-5 CARSSQITDTQYF TGTGCCAGAAGTTCTCAGATCACAGATACGCAGTATTTT
TRBD2 NA TRBJ2-5 TRBV7-8 CASSLGVAGGPETQYF TGTGCCAGCAGCTTAGGGGTAGCGGGGGGGCCAGAGACCCAGTACTTC
TRBD2 many TRBJ2-1 TRBV11-2 CASSLVGGDYAYNEQFF TGTGCCAGCAGCTTAGTCGGGGGGGACTATGCCTACAATGAGCAGTTCTTC
NA few TRBJ1-2 TRBV4-1 CASSQVVVGGRGYTF TGCGCCAGCAGCCAAGTTGTTGTAGGCGGCAGGGGCTACACCTTC
NA few TRBJ2-1 TRBV6-1 CASSGRGEYNEQFF TGTGCCAGCAGTGGGAGGGGGGAGTACAATGAGCAGTTCTTC
NA few TRBJ2-5 TRBV7-7 CASAPMPQETQYF TGTGCCAGCGCGCCTATGCCACAAGAGACCCAGTACTTC
NA many TRBJ1-2 TRBV12-3/TRBV12-4 CASSLAISAGSSGYTF TGTGCCAGCAGTTTGGCCATTTCGGCAGGGTCGTCCGGCTACACCTTC
NA NA TRBJ2-2 TRBV15 CATTPGATGELFF TGTGCCACCACCCCGGGGGCTACCGGGGAGCTGTTTTTT
NA few TRBJ2-5 TRBV5-6 CASSSGRSGTQYF TGTGCCAGCAGCTCTGGTCGGAGTGGGACCCAGTACTTC
NA few TRBJ2-5 TRBV29-1 CSDAQGGETQYF TGCAGCGACGCACAGGGTGGGGAGACCCAGTACTTC
TRBD1 many TRBJ1-5 TRBV12-3/TRBV12-4 CASSLGGQGVQPQHF TGTGCCAGCAGTTTAGGCGGACAGGGCGTACAGCCCCAGCATTTT
NA many TRBJ2-1 TRBV12-3/TRBV12-4 CASSLGGNDEQFF TGTGCCAGCAGTCTAGGGGGGAACGATGAGCAGTTCTTC
TRBD2 few TRBJ2-3 TRBV20-1 CSAKLAPTDTQYF TGCAGTGCCAAACTAGCGCCCACAGATACGCAGTATTTT
NA many TRBJ2-3 TRBV6-1 CASSEAAGVDTQYF TGTGCCAGCAGTGAAGCGGCAGGGGTGGATACGCAGTATTTT
NA few TRBJ2-5 TRBV24-1 CATSDHRTSQTQYF TGTGCCACCAGTGACCATCGGACATCGCAGACCCAGTACTTC
NA NA TRBJ2-6 TRBV6-1 CATDAGLSGANVLTF TGTGCCACCGATGCTGGCCTATCTGGGGCCAACGTCCTGACTTTC
TRBD2 few TRBJ2-3 TRBV20-1 CSARRPTGGPTDTQYF TGCAGTGCTAGAAGACCGACGGGGGGGCCTACAGATACGCAGTATTTT
NA NA TRBJ1-1 TRBV7-3 CASSTGPGSTEAFF TGTGCCAGCAGCACGGGACCCGGGAGCACTGAAGCTTTCTTT
TRBD1 NA TRBJ2-4 TRBV19 CASQNLPGQHLF TGTGCCAGTCAGAATCTTCCGGGACAGCACCTCTTC
TRBD1 NA TRBJ1-4 TRBV5-1 CASSIGQGQKEKLFF TGCGCCAGCAGCATAGGACAGGGGCAGAAGGAAAAACTGTTTTTT
NA NA TRBJ2-1 TRBV11-3 CASRGGSNEQFF TGTGCCAGCAGGGGAGGCTCCAATGAGCAGTTCTTC
TRBD2 few TRBJ2-1 TRBV19 CASSTSGMLSYNEQFF TGTGCCAGTAGTACTAGCGGGATGTTATCCTACAATGAGCAGTTCTTC
NA many TRBJ1-1 TRBV20-1 CSARDLKLNTEAFF TGCAGTGCTAGAGATTTAAAATTGAACACTGAAGCTTTCTTT
NA few TRBJ1-1 TRBV5-1 CASSLAGLAANTEAFF TGCGCCAGCAGCTTAGCAGGGTTGGCAGCGAACACTGAAGCTTTCTTT
NA few TRBJ2-1 TRBV20-1 CSAQQTGYNEQFF TGCAGTGCTCAGCAGACAGGCTACAATGAGCAGTTCTTC
NA NA TRBJ2-2 TRBV24-1 CATSDAYTGELFF TGTGCCACCAGTGATGCGTACACCGGGGAGCTGTTTTTT
NA few TRBJ2-5 TRBV25-1 CASSITGRGETQYF TGTGCCAGCAGCATAACCGGGCGTGGGGAGACCCAGTACTTC
NA NA TRBJ1-3 TRBV6-1 CASKDDSGNTIYF TGTGCCAGCAAGGATGACTCTGGAAACACCATATATTTT
NA few TRBJ1-2 TRBV4-2 CASSQVEVVGGYTF TGTGCCAGCAGCCAAGTTGAGGTTGTAGGAGGCTACACCTTC
TRBD1 many TRBJ2-5 TRBV6-1 CASSRQQGATETQYF TGTGCCAGCAGTAGACAACAGGGGGCAACGGAGACCCAGTACTTC
NA many TRBJ2-5 TRBV6-2/TRBV6-3 CASRVRWGQETQYF TGTGCCAGCAGGGTCAGGTGGGGCCAAGAGACCCAGTACTTC
NA many TRBJ1-4 TRBV25-1 CASSEYSAAREKLFF TGTGCCAGCAGTGAATATTCGGCAGCACGAGAAAAACTGTTTTTT
NA NA TRBJ1-2 TRBV5-5 CASTTTPGDYGYTF TGTGCCAGCACCACTACCCCCGGAGACTATGGCTACACCTTC
TRBD1 few TRBJ1-5 TRBV7-8 CASSQDRLDQPQHF TGTGCCAGCAGTCAGGACAGGTTGGATCAGCCCCAGCATTTT
TRBD2 few TRBJ2-1 TRBV7-3 CASSPAGLPMFF TGTGCCAGCAGCCCCGCGGGACTACCCATGTTCTTC
TRBD1 many TRBJ1-2 TRBV6-2/TRBV6-3 CASSYSGQRNYGYTF TGTGCCAGCAGTTACTCGGGACAGCGAAATTATGGCTACACCTTC
TRBD2 few TRBJ2-1 TRBV28 CASSKQLAGGPFNEQFF TGTGCCAGCAGTAAGCAGCTAGCGGGAGGGCCTTTCAATGAGCAGTTCTTC
TRBD2 few TRBJ2-7 TRBV20-1 CSAALAGGPYEQYF TGCAGTGCTGCATTAGCGGGAGGTCCCTACGAGCAGTACTTC
NA NA TRBJ2-3 TRBV5-1 CASSAGEVSTDTQYF TGCGCCAGCAGCGCCGGGGAGGTAAGCACAGATACGCAGTATTTT
TRBD2 NA TRBJ2-7 TRBV5-1 CASSLSPSGSTYEQYF TGCGCCAGCAGCTTAAGTCCTAGCGGGAGTACCTACGAGCAGTACTTC
TRBD2 NA TRBJ2-1 TRBV7-8 CASGLGRNEQFF TGTGCCAGCGGCCTCGGGAGGAATGAGCAGTTCTTC
TRBD2 few TRBJ2-1 TRBV5-1 CASSLASGGDRNNEQFF TGCGCCAGCAGCTTGGCGAGTGGGGGGGATCGGAACAATGAGCAGTTCTTC
TRBD1 many TRBJ1-2 TRBV2 CASSVLTSGTGGAGYTF TGTGCCAGCAGTGTTCTCACCTCCGGGACAGGGGGCGCGGGCTACACCTTC
NA few TRBJ2-1 TRBV5-6 CASRRELEQFF TGTGCCAGCAGGAGGGAACTTGAGCAGTTCTTC
TRBD1 NA TRBJ2-5 TRBV28 CASSEQGGQETQYF TGTGCCAGCAGTGAACAGGGGGGCCAAGAGACCCAGTACTTC
NA many TRBJ1-1 TRBV7-9 CASSPGMTNTEAFF TGTGCCAGCAGCCCCGGGATGACGAACACTGAAGCTTTCTTT
TRBD1 few TRBJ2-5 TRBV27 CASSLRGPEETQYF TGTGCCAGCAGTTTAAGGGGGCCTGAAGAGACCCAGTACTTC
NA NA TRBJ2-3 TRBV6-1 CASSERRGSTDTQYF TGTGCCAGCAGTGAACGCAGAGGTTCCACAGATACGCAGTATTTT
TRBD1 few TRBJ1-1 TRBV28 CASSFLDRDTEAFF TGTGCCAGCAGTTTCTTGGACAGGGACACTGAAGCTTTCTTT
TRBD1 few TRBJ1-5 TRBV12-3/TRBV12-4 CASSPGTGIGDQPQHF TGTGCCAGCAGTCCCGGGACAGGGATAGGCGATCAGCCCCAGCATTTT
NA NA TRBJ2-3 TRBV5-1 CASSYSPQSADTQYF TGCGCCAGCAGCTACAGCCCCCAGAGCGCAGATACGCAGTATTTT
NA many TRBJ1-1 TRBV20-1 CSVLGAGGTEAFF TGCAGTGTCCTGGGGGCCGGAGGGACTGAAGCTTTCTTT
TRBD1 few TRBJ2-4 TRBV20-1 CSAKEGQAGASKNIQYF TGCAGTGCTAAAGAAGGACAGGCCGGGGCATCCAAAAACATTCAGTACTTC